This is a list of T cell receptor beta chains from one sample in a study of T cell repertoires in cytomegalovirus infection. TCRdb processed the reads anew with MiXCR; each CDR3 protein has one entry. The sample has around 200,000 distinct CDR3 sequences; about 18% are singletons. Sequences were obtained from CD8+ T cells from PBMCs. The source is a human donor in good health (CMV status not recorded). Some clones in this sample may be carry-over from other donors' samples. The CDR3 runs from the conserved cysteine through the conserved F or W. Fields, in order: D gene, V gene, J gene, clone size, CDR3 DNA, CDR3 protein. D genes are given only for firm matches. Size is omitted from some rows. Given values are once, few, many or a class for expanded clones.

d_gene: TRBD1
v_gene: TRBV7-2
j_gene: TRBJ1-2
abundance: -
CDR3nt: TGTGCCAGCAGCTTGACAGGGGGCGCGGACTATGGCTACACCTTC
CDR3aa: CASSLTGGADYGYTF

d_gene: TRBD2
v_gene: TRBV4-3
j_gene: TRBJ2-2
abundance: -
CDR3nt: TGCGCCAGCAGCCAAGTCCCCAGCGGGGGCCAGAACACCGGGGAGCTGTTTTTT
CDR3aa: CASSQVPSGGQNTGELFF

d_gene: TRBD1
v_gene: TRBV3-1
j_gene: TRBJ1-5
abundance: -
CDR3nt: TGTGCCAGCAGCCAAGAGCGGGACAGGGGATATAGCAATCAGCCCCAGCATTTT
CDR3aa: CASSQERDRGYSNQPQHF

d_gene: -
v_gene: TRBV7-9
j_gene: TRBJ2-5
abundance: -
CDR3nt: TGTGCCAGCAGCTTACGGACGCTGGGAGGTCAAGAGACCCAGTACTTC
CDR3aa: CASSLRTLGGQETQYF

d_gene: TRBD2
v_gene: TRBV7-2
j_gene: TRBJ2-2
abundance: -
CDR3nt: TGTGCTAATATCGGGGGGGGGCTCAACACCGGGGAGCTGTTTTTT
CDR3aa: CANIGGGLNTGELFF

d_gene: -
v_gene: TRBV5-6
j_gene: TRBJ2-6
abundance: -
CDR3nt: TGTGCCAGCAGCTTGGTCTGGGGTTCCGGGGCCAACGTCCTGACTTTC
CDR3aa: CASSLVWGSGANVLTF

d_gene: -
v_gene: TRBV7-2
j_gene: TRBJ2-7
abundance: -
CDR3nt: TGTGCCAGCAGCGACGACAGGGTGGGAGGAACCTACGAGCAGTACTTC
CDR3aa: CASSDDRVGGTYEQYF

d_gene: TRBD1
v_gene: TRBV7-9
j_gene: TRBJ1-2
abundance: few
CDR3nt: TGTGCCAGCAGTCCGGTCCCGGGACAGGCTCCTAACTATGGCTACACCTTC
CDR3aa: CASSPVPGQAPNYGYTF

d_gene: -
v_gene: TRBV6-6
j_gene: TRBJ1-1
abundance: few
CDR3nt: TGTGCCAGCAGTTATCAGCAGGCCAGCGACGAAGCTTTCTTT
CDR3aa: CASSYQQASDEAFF

d_gene: -
v_gene: TRBV6-2/TRBV6-3
j_gene: TRBJ1-1
abundance: -
CDR3nt: TGTGCCAGCAGTTACGTCCCCGGACAACCGATTGAAGCTTTCTTT
CDR3aa: CASSYVPGQPIEAFF

d_gene: -
v_gene: TRBV29-1
j_gene: TRBJ1-1
abundance: -
CDR3nt: TGCAGCGTCAGTCCAGCGAGAGGGGGAAACACTGAAGCTTTCTTT
CDR3aa: CSVSPARGGNTEAFF

d_gene: -
v_gene: TRBV9
j_gene: TRBJ2-3
abundance: -
CDR3nt: TGTGCCAGCAGCGTAGCCTTTACGGGCGGGGACACAGATACGCAGTATTTT
CDR3aa: CASSVAFTGGDTDTQYF

d_gene: -
v_gene: TRBV12-3/TRBV12-4
j_gene: TRBJ2-1
abundance: -
CDR3nt: TGTGCCAGCAGTTTACCGAATGAGCAGTTCTTC
CDR3aa: CASSLPNEQFF

d_gene: -
v_gene: TRBV12-5
j_gene: TRBJ2-2
abundance: few
CDR3nt: TGTGCTAGTGGTTTGGTACTCTCTAGGCAAGGAGACACCGGGGAGCTGTTTTTT
CDR3aa: CASGLVLSRQGDTGELFF

d_gene: TRBD1
v_gene: TRBV12-3/TRBV12-4
j_gene: TRBJ1-3
abundance: -
CDR3nt: TGTGCCAGCATCTCTACTAAGGGACAGGGCTTGAGCTCTGGAAACACCATATATTTT
CDR3aa: CASISTKGQGLSSGNTIYF

d_gene: TRBD2
v_gene: TRBV7-8
j_gene: TRBJ2-3
abundance: few
CDR3nt: TGTGCCAGCAGCTTAGAACTAGCGGGGGAGTTCACAGATACGCAGTATTTT
CDR3aa: CASSLELAGEFTDTQYF

d_gene: TRBD2
v_gene: TRBV7-2
j_gene: TRBJ2-2
abundance: few
CDR3nt: TGTGCCAGCAGCTTACGGGGGCTTAGCGGGGGCCGGAACACCGGGGAGCTGTTTTTT
CDR3aa: CASSLRGLSGGRNTGELFF

d_gene: -
v_gene: TRBV19
j_gene: TRBJ1-5
abundance: -
CDR3nt: TGTGCCAGTAGCCCCTGGGGCGGGGATAGCAATCAGCCCCAGCATTTT
CDR3aa: CASSPWGGDSNQPQHF

d_gene: TRBD1
v_gene: TRBV7-4
j_gene: TRBJ2-7
abundance: few
CDR3nt: TGTGCCAGCAGCAAGGGGGCAGGGGCGTACTTC
CDR3aa: CASSKGAGAYF

d_gene: TRBD1
v_gene: TRBV7-9
j_gene: TRBJ1-1
abundance: -
CDR3nt: TGTGCCAGCAGCTCCCCGACAGGGAGAAACACTGAAGCTTTCTTT
CDR3aa: CASSSPTGRNTEAFF

d_gene: -
v_gene: TRBV12-3/TRBV12-4
j_gene: TRBJ1-2
abundance: few
CDR3nt: TGTGCCAGCAGCTCCGGGACTAACTATGGCTACACCTTC
CDR3aa: CASSSGTNYGYTF

d_gene: TRBD1
v_gene: TRBV6-2/TRBV6-3
j_gene: TRBJ2-7
abundance: -
CDR3nt: TGTGCCAGCTCTAAGACAGGGGCGTCGGGGGAGCAGTACTTC
CDR3aa: CASSKTGASGEQYF

d_gene: -
v_gene: TRBV4-1
j_gene: TRBJ1-2
abundance: -
CDR3nt: TGCGCCAGCAGCCAACCAGCCGGGAAACTAGATGGCTACACCTTC
CDR3aa: CASSQPAGKLDGYTF

d_gene: TRBD1
v_gene: TRBV6-5
j_gene: TRBJ1-2
abundance: -
CDR3nt: TGTGCCCGCAGTTATCGAGGGGGCAACTATGGCTACACCTTC
CDR3aa: CARSYRGGNYGYTF

d_gene: -
v_gene: TRBV7-2
j_gene: TRBJ2-7
abundance: few
CDR3nt: TGTGCCAGCAGCTTAGGGGCAGGGACGATCTACGAGCAGTACTTC
CDR3aa: CASSLGAGTIYEQYF

d_gene: -
v_gene: TRBV24-1
j_gene: TRBJ2-3
abundance: few
CDR3nt: TGTGCCACCAGTGATCGGCAGAGCACAGATACGCAGTATTTT
CDR3aa: CATSDRQSTDTQYF

d_gene: TRBD2
v_gene: TRBV29-1
j_gene: TRBJ2-3
abundance: few
CDR3nt: TGCAGCGTTGAATGCGGGACTAGCGGGGGTCTAAGCACAGATACGCAGTATTTT
CDR3aa: CSVECGTSGGLSTDTQYF

d_gene: TRBD1
v_gene: TRBV28
j_gene: TRBJ1-4
abundance: few
CDR3nt: TGTGCCAGCAGTAGAGATGGACAGGGGACCGAAAAACTGTTTTTT
CDR3aa: CASSRDGQGTEKLFF

d_gene: TRBD1
v_gene: TRBV6-2/TRBV6-3
j_gene: TRBJ2-7
abundance: -
CDR3nt: TGTGCCAGCAGCCAATACCGGGACAGGGGGTACGAGCAGTACTTC
CDR3aa: CASSQYRDRGYEQYF

d_gene: -
v_gene: TRBV6-5
j_gene: TRBJ1-5
abundance: -
CDR3nt: TGTGCCAGCAGTTCCCGCTCAGGAACTAATAGCAATCAGCCCCAGCATTTT
CDR3aa: CASSSRSGTNSNQPQHF

d_gene: TRBD2
v_gene: TRBV2
j_gene: TRBJ2-5
abundance: -
CDR3nt: TGTGCCAGCGGGGTTCCCTTCGGGGGGCAAGAGACCCAGTACTTC
CDR3aa: CASGVPFGGQETQYF

d_gene: -
v_gene: TRBV14
j_gene: TRBJ2-3
abundance: few
CDR3nt: TGTGCCAGCAGCCAAGCTGGGAGCACAGATACGCAGTATTTT
CDR3aa: CASSQAGSTDTQYF

d_gene: -
v_gene: TRBV4-1
j_gene: TRBJ1-2
abundance: -
CDR3nt: TGCGCCAGCAGCCCTCCTCCCGGTGGCTACACCTTC
CDR3aa: CASSPPPGGYTF

d_gene: -
v_gene: TRBV28
j_gene: TRBJ1-2
abundance: -
CDR3nt: TGTGCCAGCAGTTTATGGTCGGAAGTCTATGGCTACACCTTC
CDR3aa: CASSLWSEVYGYTF

d_gene: -
v_gene: TRBV27
j_gene: TRBJ2-7
abundance: -
CDR3nt: TGTGACAGCAGTTTATCGAACCGTGCCTACGAGCAGTACTTC
CDR3aa: CDSSLSNRAYEQYF

d_gene: TRBD2
v_gene: TRBV7-6
j_gene: TRBJ2-5
abundance: -
CDR3nt: TGTGCCAGCAGCCGCTGGGGGACTAGCGGGGGAAGCCAAGAGACCCAGTACTTC
CDR3aa: CASSRWGTSGGSQETQYF

d_gene: -
v_gene: TRBV14
j_gene: TRBJ1-1
abundance: -
CDR3nt: TGTGCCAGCAGCCACGCGGACATTGAAGCTTTCTTT
CDR3aa: CASSHADIEAFF

d_gene: TRBD2
v_gene: TRBV6-2/TRBV6-3
j_gene: TRBJ2-1
abundance: few
CDR3nt: TGTGCCAGCAGTTACTCGGGAACCCCCAAGGTAGCGGGACTTTACAATGAGCAGTTCTTC
CDR3aa: CASSYSGTPKVAGLYNEQFF

d_gene: -
v_gene: TRBV7-2
j_gene: TRBJ1-5
abundance: -
CDR3nt: TGTGCCAGCAGCTTATTTCGGACGGCAAATCAGCCCCAGCATTTT
CDR3aa: CASSLFRTANQPQHF

d_gene: TRBD2
v_gene: TRBV7-2
j_gene: TRBJ2-7
abundance: -
CDR3nt: TGTGCCAGCAGCTGGGTGGGGCGGGGGAGCTCCTACGAGCAGTACTTC
CDR3aa: CASSWVGRGSSYEQYF

d_gene: -
v_gene: TRBV7-9
j_gene: TRBJ1-2
abundance: -
CDR3nt: TGTGCCAGCAGAACCTCGACAGAGTTCTATGGCTACACCTTC
CDR3aa: CASRTSTEFYGYTF

d_gene: TRBD1
v_gene: TRBV28
j_gene: TRBJ1-5
abundance: few
CDR3nt: TGTGCCAGCAGCTCCGGGACAGGAGTTTATAGCAATCAGCCCCAGCATTTT
CDR3aa: CASSSGTGVYSNQPQHF

d_gene: -
v_gene: TRBV6-5
j_gene: TRBJ1-2
abundance: -
CDR3nt: TGTGCCAGCAGTTACAGACAGGAGTTTAACTATGGCTACACCTTC
CDR3aa: CASSYRQEFNYGYTF

d_gene: -
v_gene: TRBV27
j_gene: TRBJ1-1
abundance: many
CDR3nt: TGTGCCAGCAGACAGGGAGAGAACACTGAAGCTTTCTTT
CDR3aa: CASRQGENTEAFF

d_gene: TRBD1
v_gene: TRBV4-1
j_gene: TRBJ2-7
abundance: -
CDR3nt: TGCGCCAGCAGCCAATCCCAGCAGGGGGCTCCGTACGAGCAGTACTTC
CDR3aa: CASSQSQQGAPYEQYF

d_gene: -
v_gene: TRBV7-6
j_gene: TRBJ2-1
abundance: -
CDR3nt: TGTGCCAGCAGCTCCCTGGAGAGGGCCCCCGAGAGGGAGCAGTTCTTC
CDR3aa: CASSSLERAPEREQFF

d_gene: TRBD1
v_gene: TRBV11-2
j_gene: TRBJ1-1
abundance: few
CDR3nt: TGTGCCAGCAGCCACAGACAGGGTACGATCGCTGAAGCTTTCTTT
CDR3aa: CASSHRQGTIAEAFF

d_gene: TRBD1
v_gene: TRBV7-3
j_gene: TRBJ2-5
abundance: few
CDR3nt: TGTGCCAGCAGCTTAAGAGGGGACAGGGACCTGAAGACCCAGTACTTC
CDR3aa: CASSLRGDRDLKTQYF

d_gene: TRBD1
v_gene: TRBV5-5
j_gene: TRBJ2-7
abundance: few
CDR3nt: TGTGCCAGCAGCTATTACTTCAAGACAGGGGGCAACTATGAGCAGTACTTC
CDR3aa: CASSYYFKTGGNYEQYF

d_gene: -
v_gene: TRBV20-1
j_gene: TRBJ2-3
abundance: few
CDR3nt: TGCAGTGCTAACCAGTCTAGCACAGATACGCAGTATTTT
CDR3aa: CSANQSSTDTQYF

d_gene: TRBD1
v_gene: TRBV4-1
j_gene: TRBJ1-6
abundance: few
CDR3nt: TGCGCCAGCAGCCAAGGACAGGGAAGTTCACCCCTCCACTTT
CDR3aa: CASSQGQGSSPLHF

d_gene: -
v_gene: TRBV7-2
j_gene: TRBJ1-5
abundance: many
CDR3nt: TGTGCCAGCAGCTGGGTGCCAAATAGCAATCAGCCCCAGCATTTT
CDR3aa: CASSWVPNSNQPQHF

d_gene: -
v_gene: TRBV7-9
j_gene: TRBJ1-1
abundance: few
CDR3nt: TGTGCCAGCAGCTACCCAGGCTGGGACGCTGAAGCTTTCTTT
CDR3aa: CASSYPGWDAEAFF

d_gene: -
v_gene: TRBV13
j_gene: TRBJ1-5
abundance: few
CDR3nt: TGTGCCAGCAGCCAATACAGAAATCAGCCCCAGCATTTT
CDR3aa: CASSQYRNQPQHF

d_gene: -
v_gene: TRBV6-1
j_gene: TRBJ2-3
abundance: -
CDR3nt: TGTGCCAGCAGTGAAGTTGATTCTAGCACAGATACGCAGTATTTT
CDR3aa: CASSEVDSSTDTQYF